One T cell receptor beta chain is described in this entry. The target antigen is unknown. The authors incorporated unique molecular identifiers into the TCR beta cDNA libraries. When about 0.85 to 11 million T cells were used, they gave hundreds of thousands of cDNA molecules. TCRdb reanalysed the PCR reads using MiXCR and keeps one entry per CDR3 protein. The table lists more than 500,000 distinct CDR3 sequences, around 34% of them singletons. The data are from a study of post-analysis software for immune sequencing data. Study at large: Disease courses included relapsing-remitting, secondary progressive and progressive-relapsing multiple sclerosis. Overall study results and limits: Controls showed lower frequencies than patients for roughly five TRBV segments, and TRBV5-6, TRBV5-1 and TRBV20-1 were among these. Normalized Chao1 diversity in multiple sclerosis patients fell significantly below that of controls. Clustering by F measure revealed strong co-clustering among samples prepared together in one batch.

The V end was cut by 2 bases, the J end by 1 base, with 12 bases between. Germline V gene sequence: CDR1 DFQATT, CDR2 SNEGSKA (reference sequence). The CDR3 is made up of 15 amino acids. This chain uses TRBV20-1 with TRBJ1-5, with D uncertain. Sequenced: blood. The receptor was isolated from a girl younger than 18 with multiple sclerosis. CDR3 region: CSARKWLGSNQPQHF. The CDR3 DNA reads TGCAGTGCTAGAAAGTGGTTGGGGAGCAATCAGCCCCAGCATTTT.